This TCR beta chain was identified during a study of OX40 agonist ivuxolimab in advanced cancers. About the research overall: The study treated patients with ivuxolimab, an agonistic anti-OX40 (CD134) antibody.

Excluded were patients having autoimmune disease history or systemic immunosuppression. Collection of blood occurred at baseline, at cycle 4 day 1, and at cycle 7 day 1. Germline lookup yields CDR1 MNHEY and CDR2 SVGAGI. Trimming pared 2 bases from V and 3 bases from J, leaving 6 bases between. The CDR3 covers 13 residues. Produced via immunoSEQ multiplex PCR; TCRdb's table is partial and in-frame only. This sample has 70,000 to 75,000 clones, with around four fifths found just once. The receptor's source is an adult with an advanced solid tumor such as melanoma, head and neck, liver or kidney cancer. The sample in question was CD4+ or CD8+ T cells sorted from blood, obtained in a trial of the OX40 agonist ivuxolimab. The chain is built from TRBV6-5 and TRBJ2-3; no clear D gene. The CDR3 DNA sequence: TGTGCCAGCAGTTACCCGACTACAGATACGCAGTATTTT. It specifies CASSYPTTDTQYF.